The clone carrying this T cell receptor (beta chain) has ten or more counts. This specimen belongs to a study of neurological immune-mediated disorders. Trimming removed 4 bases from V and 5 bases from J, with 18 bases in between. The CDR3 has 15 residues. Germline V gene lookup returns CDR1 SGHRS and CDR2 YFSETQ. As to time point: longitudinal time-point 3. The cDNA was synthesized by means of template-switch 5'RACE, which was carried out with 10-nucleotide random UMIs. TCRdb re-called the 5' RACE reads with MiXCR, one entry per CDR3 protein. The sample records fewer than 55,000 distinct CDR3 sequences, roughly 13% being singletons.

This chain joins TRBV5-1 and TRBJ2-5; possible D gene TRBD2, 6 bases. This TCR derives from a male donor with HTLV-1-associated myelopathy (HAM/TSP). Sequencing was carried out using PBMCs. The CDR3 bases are TGCGCCAGCAGCGGGGGGACTCCTCTTGTGGAGACCCAGTACTTC. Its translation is CASSGGTPLVETQYF.